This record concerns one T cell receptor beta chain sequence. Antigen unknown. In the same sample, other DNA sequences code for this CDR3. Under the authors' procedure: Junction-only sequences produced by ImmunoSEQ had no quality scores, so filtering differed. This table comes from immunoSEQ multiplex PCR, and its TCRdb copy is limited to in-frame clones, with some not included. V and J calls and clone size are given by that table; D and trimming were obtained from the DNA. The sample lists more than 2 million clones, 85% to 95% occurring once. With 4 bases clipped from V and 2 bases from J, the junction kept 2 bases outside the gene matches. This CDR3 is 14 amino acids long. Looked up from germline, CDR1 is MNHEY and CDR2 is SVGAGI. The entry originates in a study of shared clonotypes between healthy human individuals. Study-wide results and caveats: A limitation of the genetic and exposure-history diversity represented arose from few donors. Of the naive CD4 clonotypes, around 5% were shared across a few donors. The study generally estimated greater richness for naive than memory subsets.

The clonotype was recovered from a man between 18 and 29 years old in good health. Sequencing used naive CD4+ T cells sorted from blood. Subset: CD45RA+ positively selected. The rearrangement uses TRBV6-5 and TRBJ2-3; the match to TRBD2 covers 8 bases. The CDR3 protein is CASSLAGTTDTQYF. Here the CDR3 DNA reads TGTGCCAGCAGTTTAGCGGGGACCACAGATACGCAGTATTTT.